What follows are 17 T cell receptor beta chains derived from one specimen sequenced in a study of control samples from healthy donors and cancer patients. Sequencing used immunoSEQ multiplex PCR; TCRdb keeps in-frame clones, though not all of them. The sample comprises roughly 18,000 clones, more than 75% of which are singletons, and roughly 8.8% rests with the top ten. Sequencing used PBMCs. The origin of the receptors is a woman aged 55-70 years with head and neck cancer.

The rearrangement links TRBV10-1 to TRBJ1-1; the D is unclear. The germline gives CDR1 WNHNN, CDR2 SYGVQD (reference sequence). This CDR3 is built from 12 residues. V was cut by 3 bases and J by 2 bases, with 4 bases left in between. CDR3 sequence: CASSDPNTEAFF. For the CDR3, the DNA is TGCGCCAGCAGTGACCCAAACACTGAAGCTTTCTTT.

This chain links TRBV5-4 with TRBJ1-2; 9 bases agree with TRBD1. Germline V gene sequence: CDR1 SGHNT, CDR2 YYREEE (reference sequence). V trimming: 6 bases; J trimming: 6 bases; junction bases outside the gene matches: 6. The CDR3 is 13 residues long. In nucleotides, the CDR3 is TGTGCCAGCATGCCACAGGGGGCTAATGGCTACACCTTC. It specifies CASMPQGANGYTF.

V gene TRBV4-1 combines with J gene TRBJ2-5; possibly TRBD1 for D (6 bases). CDR1 and CDR2 from the germline V gene are MGHRA and YSYEKL. V was trimmed by 3 bases and J by 0 bases, leaving 14 bases between them. The CDR3 has 16 amino acids. For the CDR3, the DNA is TGCGCCAGCAGCCAGGGGGCGGCTCCGTACCAAGAGACCCAGTACTTC. This translates into CASSQGAAPYQETQYF.

The chain links TRBV11-2 to TRBJ2-1; maybe TRBD1 (6 bases). CDR3 length: 12 residues. CDR1 SGHAT and CDR2 FQNNGV come from the germline V gene. Trimming removed 5 bases at V and 12 bases at J, with 14 bases between. The CDR3 region has the DNA TGTGCCAGCAGCGTACAGGGTTTCGGGCAGTTCTTC. It specifies CASSVQGFGQFF.

CDR3 DNA: TGTGCCAGCTCACCAGTTTCCGGGACAGGGCTCTATGGCTACACCTTC. Amino acids: CASSPVSGTGLYGYTF. The rearrangement links TRBV18 to TRBJ1-2; 9 positions agree with TRBD1. This CDR3 contains 16 residues. The trim removed 2 bases at V and 4 bases at J, leaving 8 bases unmatched. Germline V gene sequence: CDR1 KGHSH, CDR2 LQKENI.

The chain has TRBV18 and TRBJ2-3; D is ambiguous. CDR3 size: 14 residues. The germline V and J ends were trimmed by 0 bases and 3 bases, with 7 bases remaining between them. Germline CDR1 reads KGHSH; CDR2 reads LQKENI. CDR3 in DNA: TGTGCCAGCTCACCACCGGTGGAAACAGATACGCAGTATTTT. It is translated as CASSPPVETDTQYF.

The chain is built from TRBV6-1 and TRBJ2-7; D is possibly TRBD1 or TRBD2 (5 bases each). V was pared by 2 bases and J by 6 bases, with 14 bases between. This CDR3 is 14 amino acids long. From germline, CDR1 is MNHNS and CDR2 SASEGT. The CDR3 reads CASSETLLGVEQYF. DNA of the CDR3: TGTGCCAGCAGTGAAACTCTCCTGGGGGTCGAGCAGTACTTC.

The V and J genes are TRBV9 and TRBJ2-3; TRBD2 agrees at 9 bases. J was trimmed by 2 bases and V by 4 bases; bases with no gene match: 8. CDR1 SGDLS and CDR2 YYNGEE come from the germline V gene. The CDR3 covers 16 residues. CDR3 DNA: TGTGCCAGCAGCCTCGGCGGGAGGGCCGACACAGATACGCAGTATTTT. Translation: CASSLGGRADTDTQYF.

The rearrangement uses TRBV10-2 and TRBJ1-5, with a tentative D call TRBD1 (6 bases). The CDR3 totals 13 residues. Trimming removed 7 bases from V and 5 bases from J, with 12 bases in between. In germline, CDR1 is WSHSY, CDR2 SAAADI. The CDR3 region is CASTGGRDQPQHF. For the CDR3, the DNA is TGCGCCAGCACCGGGGGCCGTGATCAGCCCCAGCATTTT.

V gene TRBV7-9 combines with J gene TRBJ1-4; unclear D gene. The CDR3 is made up of 13 amino acids. Trimming shortened V by 1 base and J by 6 bases, and 6 bases separated the two germline ends. Per germline, CDR1 SEHNR and CDR2 FQNEAQ (reference sequence). The CDR3 region has the DNA TGTGCCAGCAGCTTAGTTGCGGATGAAAAACTGTTTTTT. This sequence encodes CASSLVADEKLFF.

The J gene is TRBJ1-5, the V gene TRBV28, with TRBD1 identical over 8 bases. Germline loops: CDR1 MDHEN, CDR2 SYDVKM. Trimming took 7 bases from V and 4 from J; bases not matched to a gene: 9. This CDR3 is 15 amino acids long. CDR3 amino acids: CASTYRDRLNQPQHF. CDR3 nucleotide sequence: TGTGCCAGCACCTACCGGGACAGGCTAAATCAGCCCCAGCATTTT.

This chain joins TRBV7-3 and TRBJ1-1, with D tentatively TRBD1 (6 bases). With 5 bases removed from V and 5 bases from J, the gap between germline ends came to 15 bases. The CDR3 has 14 amino acids. Germline CDR1 is SGHTA and CDR2 is FQGTGA. CDR3 region: CASSLGRGGTEAFF. In DNA, the CDR3 is TGTGCCAGCAGCCTTGGCAGGGGAGGGACTGAAGCTTTCTTT.

The rearrangement uses TRBV18 and TRBJ2-7, with 8 bases that match TRBD1. This CDR3 region has 15 residues. V shed 6 bases, J shed 4 bases, and the junction held 11 bases outside the gene matches. Germline values: CDR1 KGHSH, CDR2 LQKENI. The CDR3 DNA reads as TGTGCCAGCTCGCCCGGACAGGGCGGTATATACGAGCAGTACTTC. Protein: CASSPGQGGIYEQYF.

The gene calls are TRBV5-1 and TRBJ1-3, with no clear D. Looked up from germline, CDR1 is SGHRS and CDR2 is YFSETQ. The V and J ends lost 5 bases and 3 bases respectively, with 9 bases between them. The CDR3 totals 13 residues. The CDR3 protein is CASSYALGNTIYF. The CDR3 region has the DNA TGCGCCAGCAGTTACGCACTTGGAAACACCATATATTTT.

The rearrangement joins TRBV14 to TRBJ2-3, with TRBD2 matching 10 bases. Losses at the gene ends were 0 bases for V and 2 bases for J; bases not matched to a gene: 5. Germline V gene sequence: CDR1 SGHDN, CDR2 FVKESK. The CDR3 has 17 residues. The CDR3 nucleotides read TGTGCCAGCAGCCAAGAAGCTAGCGGGAGTTTCACAGATACGCAGTATTTT. Encoded protein: CASSQEASGSFTDTQYF.

In nucleotides, the CDR3 is TGTGCCAGCGGATTTCTAGAGGGCAACTCCTACGAGCAGTACTTC. It codes for CASGFLEGNSYEQYF. The chain is built from TRBV5-4 and TRBJ2-7; tentatively, D is TRBD2 (5 bases). The CDR3 contains 15 residues. With 7 bases removed from V and 0 bases from J, the gap between germline ends came to 17 bases. Germline CDR1 is SGHNT and CDR2 is YYREEE (reference sequence).

The V gene is TRBV3-1 (or the pseudogene TRBV3-2), the J gene TRBJ2-7; TRBD2 might be the D (5 bases). Looked up from germline, CDR1 is LGHDT and CDR2 is YNNKEL (reference sequence). With 2 bases removed from V and 4 bases from J, the gap between germline ends came to 12 bases. The CDR3 consists of 14 residues. The CDR3 sequence: CASSQKRSGYEQYF. For the CDR3, the DNA is TGTGCCAGCAGCCAAAAACGATCGGGGTACGAGCAGTACTTC.